This is a list of T cell receptor beta chains from one sample in a study of T cell clones after liver transplantation. TCRdb's copy holds only in-frame clones and misses some; the assay was immunoSEQ multiplex PCR. The sample lists tens of thousands of clones, roughly 80% seen once, with approximately 0.47% in the top ten. The sample consisted of CD4+ T cells from blood, taken just over 45 months after liver transplant. Receptors originate from a human patient who received a liver transplant. A share of the T cells may be of graft donor origin. Each CDR3 is given with its conserved first and last residue. D genes are given only for firm matches. Not every row has a clone size; where given, it reads once, few, many or a size class.

.,TRBV5-1,TRBJ1-1,.,CASSLRQTNTEAFF,TGCGCCAGCAGCTTGCGACAGACGAACACTGAAGCTTTCTTT
.,TRBV6-6,TRBJ1-5,.,CASSYSMINSNQPQHF,TGTGCCAGCAGTTACTCGATGATTAATAGCAATCAGCCCCAGCATTTT
.,TRBV28,TRBJ1-5,.,CASRGIKTQHF,TGTGCCAGCAGGGGGATTAAGACCCAGCATTTT
.,TRBV28,TRBJ1-3,.,CASSPPGGVSGNTIYF,TGTGCCAGCAGTCCCCCTGGCGGAGTCTCTGGAAACACCATATATTTT
TRBD1,TRBV6-6,TRBJ2-3,.,CASSYGDSFYTDTQYF,TGTGCCAGCAGTTACGGGGACAGTTTTTACACAGATACGCAGTATTTT
TRBD2,TRBV19,TRBJ2-1,.,CASSIQGAGGYGNEQFF,TGTGCCAGTAGTATCCAGGGCGCGGGAGGGTATGGCAATGAGCAGTTCTTC
.,TRBV6-1,TRBJ1-4,.,CASRGTSLVRFF,TGTGCCAGCAGGGGGACTTCTTTGGTTCGGTTTTTT
.,TRBV15,TRBJ1-4,.,CATSRDRGAEKLFF,TGTGCCACCAGCAGAGATAGGGGGGCTGAAAAACTGTTTTTT
.,TRBV5-1,TRBJ1-1,.,CASSLAPSGNTEAFF,TGCGCCAGCAGCTTGGCCCCCTCGGGGAACACTGAAGCTTTCTTT
.,TRBV28,TRBJ1-1,.,CASSLTSGGNTEAFF,TGTGCCAGCAGTCTTACCTCTGGGGGGAACACTGAAGCTTTCTTT
.,TRBV19,TRBJ2-7,.,CASSLIGTTYEQYF,TGTGCCAGTAGTCTGATAGGGACCACCTACGAGCAGTACTTC
.,TRBV18,TRBJ1-3,.,CASSLPGGRSGNTIYF,TGTGCCAGCTCACTTCCCGGAGGCCGCTCTGGAAACACCATATATTTT
.,TRBV7-6,TRBJ2-2,.,CASSLTPGGAGELFF,TGTGCCAGCAGCTTAACCCCCGGCGGCGCCGGGGAGCTGTTTTTT
TRBD1,TRBV11-3,TRBJ2-1,.,CASSLEGGRDEQFF,TGTGCCAGCAGCTTAGAAGGGGGCCGTGATGAGCAGTTCTTC
.,TRBV11-2,TRBJ2-1,.,CASRTLRRLGNEQFF,TGTGCCAGCAGAACTCTTCGGCGGTTGGGTAATGAGCAGTTCTTC
.,TRBV5-1,TRBJ1-5,few,CASSLWGGANQPQHF,TGCGCCAGCAGCCTTTGGGGGGGGGCTAATCAGCCCCAGCATTTT
.,TRBV6-1,TRBJ2-5,.,CASRKAGRREETQYF,TGTGCCAGCAGAAAGGCGGGGCGGAGGGAAGAGACCCAGTACTTC
.,TRBV5-1,TRBJ2-3,.,CASSFTTGPGTDTQYF,TGCGCCAGCAGCTTTACTACGGGACCAGGCACAGATACGCAGTATTTT